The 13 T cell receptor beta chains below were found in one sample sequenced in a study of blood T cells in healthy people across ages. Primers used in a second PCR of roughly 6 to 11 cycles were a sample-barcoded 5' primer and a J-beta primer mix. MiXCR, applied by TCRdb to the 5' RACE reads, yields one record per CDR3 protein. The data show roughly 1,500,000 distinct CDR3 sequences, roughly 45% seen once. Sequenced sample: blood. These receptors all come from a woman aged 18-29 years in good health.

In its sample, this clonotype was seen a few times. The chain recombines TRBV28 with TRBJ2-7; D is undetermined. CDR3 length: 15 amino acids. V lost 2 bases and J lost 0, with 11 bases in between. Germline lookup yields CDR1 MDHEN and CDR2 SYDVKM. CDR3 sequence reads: CASSLVLSSSYEQYF. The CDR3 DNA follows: TGTGCCAGCAGTTTAGTGCTCTCGAGCTCCTACGAGCAGTACTTC.

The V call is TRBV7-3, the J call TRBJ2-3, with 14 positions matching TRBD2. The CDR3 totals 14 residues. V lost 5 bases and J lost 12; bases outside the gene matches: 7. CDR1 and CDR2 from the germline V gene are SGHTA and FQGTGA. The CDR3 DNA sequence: TGTGCCAGCAGCCCGGGACTAGCGGGGGTCCCCCAGTATTTT. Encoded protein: CASSPGLAGVPQYF.

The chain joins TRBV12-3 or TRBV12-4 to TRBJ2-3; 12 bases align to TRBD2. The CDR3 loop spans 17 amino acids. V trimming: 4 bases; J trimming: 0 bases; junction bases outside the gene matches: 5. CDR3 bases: TGTGCCAGCAGTTACACTAGCGGGGGGCCTAGCACAGATACGCAGTATTTT. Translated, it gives CASSYTSGGPSTDTQYF.

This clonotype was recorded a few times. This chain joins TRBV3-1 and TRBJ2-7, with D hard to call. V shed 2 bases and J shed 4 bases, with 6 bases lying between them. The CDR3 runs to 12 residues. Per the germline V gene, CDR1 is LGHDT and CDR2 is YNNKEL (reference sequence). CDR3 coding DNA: TGTGCCAGCAGCCAAAAAGATTACGAGCAGTACTTC. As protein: CASSQKDYEQYF.

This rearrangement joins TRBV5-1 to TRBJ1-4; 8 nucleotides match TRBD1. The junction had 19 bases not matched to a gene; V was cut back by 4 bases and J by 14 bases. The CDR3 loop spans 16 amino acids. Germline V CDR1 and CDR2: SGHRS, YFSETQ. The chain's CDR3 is CASSPTTGQGHRGLFF. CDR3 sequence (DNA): TGCGCCAGCAGCCCTACGACTGGACAGGGACACCGGGGGCTGTTTTTT.

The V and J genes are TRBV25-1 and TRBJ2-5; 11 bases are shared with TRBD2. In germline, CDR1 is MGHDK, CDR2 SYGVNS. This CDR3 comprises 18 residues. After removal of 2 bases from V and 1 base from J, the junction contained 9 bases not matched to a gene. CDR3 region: CASSERALAGDFQETQYF. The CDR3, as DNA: TGTGCCAGCAGTGAACGAGCACTAGCGGGGGACTTCCAAGAGACCCAGTACTTC.

The DNA for the CDR3 is TGCGCCAGTATGGGACAATACCGCTACGAGCAGTACTTC. This sequence encodes CASMGQYRYEQYF. The chain recombines TRBV5-1 with TRBJ2-7, with D perhaps matching TRBD1 (6 bases). The CDR3 runs 13 residues. V lost 8 bases and J 3 bases, leaving 15 bases between the germline ends. Per the germline V gene, CDR1 is SGHRS and CDR2 is YFSETQ. The full variable domain, rest sourced from reference TRBV5-1 and TRBJ2-7, is KAGVTQTPRYLIKTRGQQVTLSCSPISGHRSVSWYQQTPGQGLQFLFEYFSETQRNKGNFPGRFSGRQFSNSRSEMNVSTLELGDSALYLCASMGQYRYEQYFGPGTRLTVT.

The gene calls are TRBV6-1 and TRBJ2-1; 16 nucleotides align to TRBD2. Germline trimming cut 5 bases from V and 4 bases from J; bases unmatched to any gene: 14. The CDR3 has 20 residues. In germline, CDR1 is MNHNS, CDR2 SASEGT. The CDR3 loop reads CASSPIYSGLAGGGYNEQFF. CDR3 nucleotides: TGTGCCAGCAGTCCTATCTATTCGGGACTAGCGGGAGGGGGGTACAATGAGCAGTTCTTC.

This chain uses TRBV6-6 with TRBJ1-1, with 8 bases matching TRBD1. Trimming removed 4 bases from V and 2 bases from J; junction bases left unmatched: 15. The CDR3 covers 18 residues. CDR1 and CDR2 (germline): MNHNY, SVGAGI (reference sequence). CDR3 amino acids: CASSSWTGSTTLNTEAFF. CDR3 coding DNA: TGTGCCAGCAGTTCCTGGACAGGGAGCACCACTTTAAACACTGAAGCTTTCTTT.

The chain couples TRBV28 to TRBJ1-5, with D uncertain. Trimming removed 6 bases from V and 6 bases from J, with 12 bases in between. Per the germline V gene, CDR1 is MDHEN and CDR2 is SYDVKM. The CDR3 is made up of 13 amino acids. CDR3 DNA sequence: TGTGCCAGCAGCCGCGACACTACTCAGCCCCAGCATTTT. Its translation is CASSRDTTQPQHF. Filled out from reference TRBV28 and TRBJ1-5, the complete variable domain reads DVKVTQSSRYLVKRTGEKVFLECVQDMDHENMFWYRQDPGLGLRLIYFSYDVKMKEKGDIPEGYSVSREKKERFSLILESASTNQTSMYLCASSRDTTQPQHFGDGTRLSIL.

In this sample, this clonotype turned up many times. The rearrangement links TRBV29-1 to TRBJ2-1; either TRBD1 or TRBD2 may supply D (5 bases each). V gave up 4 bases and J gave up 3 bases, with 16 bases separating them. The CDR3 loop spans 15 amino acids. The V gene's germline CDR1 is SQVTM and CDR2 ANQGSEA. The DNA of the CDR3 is TGCAGCGTTGCCCCGCCCGGGACGGTCTACAATGAGCAGTTCTTC. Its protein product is CSVAPPGTVYNEQFF.

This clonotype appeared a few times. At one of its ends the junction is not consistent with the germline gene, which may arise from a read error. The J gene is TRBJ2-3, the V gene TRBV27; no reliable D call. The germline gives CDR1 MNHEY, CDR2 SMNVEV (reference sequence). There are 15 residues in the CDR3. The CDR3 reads CASSISTGSTDTQYF. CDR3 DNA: TGTGCCAGCAGTATATCGACTGGTAGCACAGATACGCAGTATTTT.

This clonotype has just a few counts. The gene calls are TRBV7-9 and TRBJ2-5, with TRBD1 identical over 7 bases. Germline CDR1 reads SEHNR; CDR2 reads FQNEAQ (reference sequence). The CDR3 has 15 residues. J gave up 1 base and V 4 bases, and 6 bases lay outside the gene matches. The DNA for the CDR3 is TGTGCCAGCAGCTCGGGACAGCCAGGCCAAGAGACCCAGTACTTC. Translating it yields CASSSGQPGQETQYF.